This section outlines one T cell receptor beta chain sequence together with its context. This sample stems from a study of cytomegalovirus exposure and HLA in healthy donors. The PCR made use of 60 Vbeta and 13 Jbeta primers. Clones were sequenced by immunoSEQ multiplex PCR, and TCRdb holds only the in-frame ones, with some missing. The profile shows more than 85,000 clones, roughly 80% of them singletons. CDR3 size: 17 residues. The trim removed 5 bases at V and 0 bases at J, leaving 6 bases unmatched. This cohort consisted of healthy bone marrow donors. The chain couples TRBV23-1 to TRBJ1-6, with TRBD1 identical over 8 bases. TRBV23-1 is placed among ORFs of uncertain function. Source material: PBMCs. The receptor was derived from a man under 40 in good health and CMV-seropositive. The CDR3 protein is CASSSGTGGSYNSPLHF. The CDR3 region has the DNA TGCGCCAGCAGTTCGGGGACAGGAGGCTCCTATAATTCACCCCTCCACTTT.